One and the same sample provided the 9 T cell receptor beta chains below, sequenced in a study of CD8 T cells in ankylosing spondylitis. TCRdb re-called the 5' RACE reads through MiXCR, storing one row per CDR3 protein. The table records 200,000 to 250,000 distinct CDR3 sequences, over 9.5% of them present only once. The sample taken for sequencing was blood, either unsorted or a sorted T cell fraction (not recorded which). These receptors were obtained from a male donor with ankylosing spondylitis or in good health (not recorded which).

J is TRBJ2-6 and V is TRBV5-5; the match to TRBD1 covers 7 bases. V dropped 2 bases and J dropped 3; count of bases not matched to a gene: 2. The CDR3 spans 15 residues. CDR1 and CDR2 from the germline V gene are SGHKS and YYEKEE (reference sequence). CDR3 amino acids: CASSFGQVGANVLTF. The CDR3 DNA reads as TGTGCCAGCAGCTTCGGACAGGTTGGGGCCAACGTCCTGACTTTC.

This clonotype has at least ten counts. The chain combines TRBV5-1 with TRBJ2-3; TRBD1 or TRBD2 may be the D gene (6 bases each). This CDR3 comprises 16 residues. Trimming took off 0 bases at V and 5 bases at J, with 16 bases between the two ends. Germline CDR1 is SGHRS and CDR2 is YFSETQ. For the CDR3, the DNA is TGCGCCAGCAGCTTGGGGCCGGGAAGGGGGGAAGATACGCAGTATTTT. Residues: CASSLGPGRGEDTQYF. Full variable domain (missing parts from reference TRBV5-1 and TRBJ2-3): KAGVTQTPRYLIKTRGQQVTLSCSPISGHRSVSWYQQTPGQGLQFLFEYFSETQRNKGNFPGRFSGRQFSNSRSEMNVSTLELGDSALYLCASSLGPGRGEDTQYFGPGTRLTVL.

The chain combines TRBV24-1 with TRBJ2-5, with TRBD1 matching 9 bases. CDR1 is KGHDR, CDR2 SFDVKD, per germline. The length of the CDR3 is 14 residues. The V segment lost 4 bases and the J segment 2 bases; nucleotides outside the gene matches: 1. The CDR3 sequence is CATSETGGQETQYF. In DNA form, the CDR3 reads TGTGCCACCAGTGAGACAGGGGGACAAGAGACCCAGTACTTC.

Many counts were recorded for this clonotype. This chain uses TRBV12-3 or TRBV12-4 with TRBJ2-5; D uncertain. The CDR3 length is 13 residues. Trimming pared 6 bases from V and 1 base from J, leaving 9 bases between. Here the CDR3 reads CASSRGPQETQYF. The DNA of the CDR3 is TGTGCCAGCAGCCGCGGTCCCCAAGAGACCCAGTACTTC.

There are many counts of this clonotype. J is TRBJ1-4 and V is TRBV12-3 or TRBV12-4, with 7 bases identical to TRBD1. The CDR3 loop spans 14 amino acids. The junction had 8 bases not matched to a gene; V was cut back by 5 bases and J by 8 bases. The CDR3 region is CASSTGAGGEKLFF. CDR3 in DNA: TGTGCCAGCAGTACAGGGGCCGGAGGGGAAAAACTGTTTTTT.

This clonotype was detected many times. The chain carries TRBV9 and TRBJ1-2; possibly TRBD1 for D (6 bases). Trimming stripped 6 bases from V and 4 bases from J, with 13 bases between. Germline values: CDR1 SGDLS, CDR2 YYNGEE. The CDR3 has 13 amino acids. The CDR3 DNA follows: TGTGCCAGCACAGCGACAGGCTCCTATGGCTACACCTTC. As protein: CASTATGSYGYTF.

This clonotype was found many times. The chain combines TRBV18 with TRBJ2-7; D may be TRBD1 (6 bases). Trimming took off 0 bases at V and 6 bases at J, with 12 bases between the two ends. Germline V lookup: CDR1 KGHSH, CDR2 LQKENI. The CDR3 extends over 14 amino acids. The CDR3 DNA sequence: TGTGCCAGCTCACCACCGGGACAAGGGGGCGAGCAGTACTTC. It specifies CASSPPGQGGEQYF.

This clonotype showed up many times. This chain joins TRBV6-2 or TRBV6-3 and TRBJ2-7, with 10 bases fitting TRBD1. V lost 5 bases and J lost 6; bases outside the gene matches: 4. This CDR3 has 13 residues. CDR1 and CDR2 from the germline V gene are MNHEY and SVGEGT. The CDR3 DNA is TGTGCCAGCAGTGGGGGGACAGGGGTCGAGCAGTACTTC. Protein: CASSGGTGVEQYF.

This sequence joins TRBV3-1 and TRBJ1-1; unclear D gene. CDR1 is LGHDT and CDR2 is YNNKEL in the germline V gene (reference sequence). This CDR3 has 12 amino acids. The germline V and J ends were trimmed by 4 bases and 6 bases, with 9 bases remaining between them. CDR3: CASSPGGAEAFF. The CDR3 DNA follows: TGTGCCAGCAGCCCCGGTGGTGCTGAAGCTTTCTTT.